This TCR beta chain derives from a study of blood T cell repertoires in COVID-19. Per germline, CDR1 SGHNT and CDR2 YYREEE (reference sequence). The V end lost 0 bases, the J end lost 8 bases, and 9 bases lay between the germline ends. CDR3 length: 13 residues. Residents of 24 US areas, aged roughly 18 to 89 years, made up the participants. Sequenced by immunoSEQ multiplex PCR; TCRdb stores in-frame clones only, minus some. The sample lists 300,000 to 450,000 clones, around 87% occurring once. This sequence was found in a man aged 35 to 55 in a cohort exposed to, infected with or recovered from COVID-19 (not recorded which). Sequencing input: PBMCs or T cells enriched from blood (not recorded which). The chain employs TRBV5-4 and TRBJ2-1, with D possibly TRBD2 on 5 matching bases. CDR3 residues: CASSLGLSDEQFF. The CDR3 region has the DNA TGTGCCAGCAGCTTGGGACTTAGCGATGAGCAGTTCTTC.